This T cell receptor (beta chain) came from a study of cytomegalovirus exposure and HLA in healthy donors. General observations from the study: About 87% or about 30% of the time was how often most TCR beta V segments were productive, according to an earlier analysis. Later analysis associated a missense DCLRE1C variant with TCR beta V- and J-gene trimming. An Asian-associated ancestry cluster reportedly showed fewer N-insertions than the approximately 700-donor mean in a later analysis. Within the data, a cluster of highly shared sequence variants was likely a sequencing artifact.

CDR3 length equals 15 residues. Unmatched junction bases numbered 7, after V lost 4 bases and J lost 3 bases. Germline lookup yields CDR1 LGHNA and CDR2 YNFKEQ. This clone was counted only a few times. Its antigen is still unknown. The PCR contained 60 Vbeta and 13 Jbeta primers. The data were produced by immunoSEQ multiplex PCR, yet TCRdb's version contains in-frame clones alone and is incomplete. The sample shows 130,000 to 150,000 clones, about 75% of them seen only once. Sample: PBMCs. This sequence originates from a woman between 25 and 40 years old in good health and CMV-seronegative. J is TRBJ2-5 and V is TRBV4-2; 8 bases are shared with TRBD2. CDR3 region: CASSPYGRGEETQYF. The DNA for the CDR3 is TGTGCCAGCAGCCCCTATGGGCGGGGGGAAGAGACCCAGTACTTC.